Listed below are T cell receptor beta chains from one sample, sequenced in a study of cytomegalovirus exposure and HLA in healthy donors. Data came from immunoSEQ multiplex PCR; TCRdb stores just in-frame clones and leaves some out. The sample records some 170,000 clones, roughly four fifths being singletons. What was sequenced was PBMCs. The receptors shown here come from a man between 50 and 59 years old in good health and CMV-seropositive. The CDR3 runs from the conserved cysteine through the conserved F or W. A D gene is named only where the DNA matches it firmly. Part of the rows lack a size; the others show once, few, many or a class for expanded clones.

abundance	d_gene	j_gene	v_gene	CDR3aa	CDR3nt
.	TRBD2	TRBJ2-7	TRBV4-2	CASSHDISGGAREQYF	TGTGCCAGCAGCCACGACATTAGCGGGGGGGCGAGGGAGCAGTACTTC
.	.	TRBJ1-2	TRBV9	CASGTPNYGYTF	TGTGCCAGCGGGACACCGAACTATGGCTACACCTTC
.	.	TRBJ2-1	TRBV2	CASSKGWAEQFF	TGTGCCAGCAGCAAGGGGTGGGCTGAGCAGTTCTTC
.	TRBD2	TRBJ2-3	TRBV9	CASSGGPAPDTQYF	TGTGCCAGCTCGGGAGGGCCGGCCCCCGATACGCAGTATTTT
.	.	TRBJ2-2	TRBV27	CASTQLWLGNTGELFF	TGTGCCAGCACCCAACTGTGGCTAGGAAACACCGGGGAGCTGTTTTTT
.	TRBD1	TRBJ1-2	TRBV28	CASTKYRGHLNEANYGYTF	TGTGCCAGCACCAAATACAGGGGTCATCTTAACGAGGCTAACTATGGCTACACCTTC
.	.	TRBJ2-2	TRBV9	CASSVGLNTGELFF	TGTGCCAGCAGCGTGGGACTGAATACCGGGGAGCTGTTTTTT
few	TRBD1	TRBJ1-2	TRBV27	CATFTGGNYGYTF	TGTGCCACCTTCACAGGGGGGAACTATGGCTACACCTTC
.	TRBD1	TRBJ1-2	TRBV5-4	CASSLLNRGSYGYTF	TGTGCCAGCAGCTTATTAAACAGGGGGTCCTATGGCTACACCTTC
few	TRBD2	TRBJ2-6	TRBV9	CASSTEGGGGGANVLTF	TGTGCCAGCAGCACCGAGGGCGGGGGTGGTGGGGCCAACGTCCTGACTTTC
.	.	TRBJ2-5	TRBV5-4	CASSFRAYQEAQYF	TGTGCCAGCAGCTTCCGCGCGTACCAAGAGGCCCAGTACTTC
.	TRBD1	TRBJ1-2	TRBV4-3	CASSQGPTGTYYGYTF	TGCGCCAGCAGCCAAGGGCCGACAGGGACGTACTATGGCTACACCTTC
.	.	TRBJ2-7	TRBV6-5	CASSYEGAYEQYF	TGTGCCAGCAGTTACGAGGGGGCCTACGAGCAGTACTTC
.	.	TRBJ2-2	TRBV2	CASDLEASNTGELFF	TGTGCCAGCGACCTTGAGGCCTCTAACACCGGGGAGCTGTTTTTT
.	.	TRBJ1-2	TRBV29-1	CTSSNGGNAYTF	TGCACCTCCTCTAACGGGGGGAACGCCTACACCTTC
.	TRBD1	TRBJ2-3	TRBV5-4	CASSSLGQGARDTQYF	TGTGCCAGCAGCTCCCTCGGACAGGGGGCTCGGGATACGCAGTATTTT
.	.	TRBJ1-1	TRBV19	CASSIGAGPTEAFF	TGTGCCAGTAGTATAGGAGCAGGGCCCACTGAAGCTTTCTTT